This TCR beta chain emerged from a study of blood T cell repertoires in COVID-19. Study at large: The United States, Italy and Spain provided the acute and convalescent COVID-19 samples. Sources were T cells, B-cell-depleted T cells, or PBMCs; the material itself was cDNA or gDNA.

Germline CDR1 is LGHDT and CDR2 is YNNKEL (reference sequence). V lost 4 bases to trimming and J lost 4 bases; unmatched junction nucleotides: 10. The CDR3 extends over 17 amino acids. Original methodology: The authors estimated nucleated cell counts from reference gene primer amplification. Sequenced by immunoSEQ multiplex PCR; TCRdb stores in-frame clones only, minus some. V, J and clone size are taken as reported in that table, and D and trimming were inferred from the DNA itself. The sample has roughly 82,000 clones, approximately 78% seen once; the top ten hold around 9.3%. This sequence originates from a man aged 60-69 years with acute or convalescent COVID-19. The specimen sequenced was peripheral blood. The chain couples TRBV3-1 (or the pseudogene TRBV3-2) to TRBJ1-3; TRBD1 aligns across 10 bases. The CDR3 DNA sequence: TGTGCCAGCAGCCCGACGTGGACAGGGGGTACAGGAAACACCATATATTTT. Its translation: CASSPTWTGGTGNTIYF.